This entry lists 14 T cell receptor beta chains sequenced from one sample in a study of technical replicates of blood from four donors. Sequenced by immunoSEQ multiplex PCR; TCRdb stores in-frame clones only, minus some. The table shows 95,000 to 100,000 clones, with under 97% occurring only once. Sequencing used T cells isolated from PBMCs. Source of these receptors: a human donor in good health.

The V gene is TRBV5-1, the J gene TRBJ2-1; D remains unclear. V was cut by 4 bases and J by 3 bases, with 11 bases left in between. Germline V gene lookup returns CDR1 SGHRS and CDR2 YFSETQ. CDR3 length: 14 amino acids. CDR3 sequence (DNA): TGCGCCAGCAGCGGCGGCTCCCACTACAATGAGCAGTTCTTC. Translation: CASSGGSHYNEQFF.

The chain carries TRBV30 and TRBJ2-5, with 11 bases lining up with TRBD1. In germline, CDR1 is GTSNPN, CDR2 SVGIG (reference sequence). The CDR3 has 15 amino acids. The V gene end was trimmed by 4 bases and the J gene end by 5 bases; junction bases not matched to a gene: 9. The CDR3 DNA follows: TGTGCCTGGAATGACGGGACAGGGGGATCGGAGACCCAGTACTTC. Translation: CAWNDGTGGSETQYF.

This chain links TRBV30 with TRBJ1-4, with 7 nucleotides matching TRBD1. From germline, CDR1 is GTSNPN and CDR2 SVGIG (reference sequence). The CDR3 loop spans 13 amino acids. The J segment lost 5 bases and the V segment lost 7 bases, leaving 7 bases of the junction unmatched. In DNA, the CDR3 is TGTGCCTCAGGGGGACTTGTAAATGAAAAACTGTTTTTT. This encodes CASGGLVNEKLFF.

The CDR3 protein is CASSQEGGYGYTF. In nucleotides, the CDR3 is TGTGCCAGCAGCCAAGAAGGGGGTTACGGCTACACCTTC. J is TRBJ1-2 and V is TRBV4-2; perhaps TRBD1 as D (6 bases). CDR3 length: 13 amino acids. Germline V gives CDR1 LGHNA, CDR2 YNFKEQ. The V gene lost 0 bases and the J gene lost 8 bases, with 10 bases spanning the gap.

The gene calls are TRBV5-1 and TRBJ2-7, with a tentative D call TRBD1 (5 bases). The CDR3 is 14 amino acids. Looked up from germline, CDR1 is SGHRS and CDR2 is YFSETQ. V lost 1 base and J lost 7, with 15 bases in between. This CDR3 reads CASSLWNRMGEQYF. The CDR3 bases are TGCGCCAGCAGCTTGTGGAACAGGATGGGGGAGCAGTACTTC. The entire variable domain, with the rest obtained from reference TRBV5-1 and TRBJ2-7, is as follows: KAGVTQTPRYLIKTRGQQVTLSCSPISGHRSVSWYQQTPGQGLQFLFEYFSETQRNKGNFPGRFSGRQFSNSRSEMNVSTLELGDSALYLCASSLWNRMGEQYFGPGTRLTVT.

The J gene is TRBJ1-1, the V gene TRBV2; TRBD1 aligns across 8 bases. The J segment lost 7 bases and the V segment lost 3 bases, leaving 4 bases of the junction unmatched. Germline V lookup: CDR1 SNHLY, CDR2 FYNNEI. This CDR3 is built from 13 residues. This chain's CDR3 is CASSEGRGLEAFF. The CDR3 DNA reads as TGTGCCAGCAGTGAGGGCAGGGGGCTTGAAGCTTTCTTT.

This clone was recorded only once. The V and J genes are TRBV4-1 and TRBJ2-7, with 10 bases fitting TRBD1. The germline V gene has CDR1 MGHRA and CDR2 YSYEKL. The CDR3 sequence is 14 residues long. V was pared by 5 bases and J by 3 bases, with 4 bases of the junction left unmatched. CDR3 DNA sequence: TGCGCCAGCAGCTTGACAGGGGGCTACTACGAGCAGTACTTC. It encodes CASSLTGGYYEQYF.

The chain recombines TRBV5-4 with TRBJ1-6; D not resolved. The CDR3 sequence is 16 residues long. The germline V and J ends were trimmed by 0 bases and 5 bases, with 12 bases remaining between them. CDR1 is SGHNT and CDR2 is YYREEE in the germline V gene (reference sequence). CDR3 DNA sequence: TGTGCCAGCAGCTTGGCCTCCGCCAGGAATAATTCACCCCTCCACTTT. Protein: CASSLASARNNSPLHF.

This chain connects TRBV28 to TRBJ2-7; D might be TRBD1 (6 bases). V lost 2 bases and J 6 bases, leaving 14 bases between the germline ends. CDR3 length: 14 amino acids. Per the germline V gene, CDR1 is MDHEN and CDR2 is SYDVKM. Here the CDR3 reads CASSLPNSGAEQYF. The CDR3 DNA sequence: TGTGCCAGCAGTTTACCTAACTCAGGGGCCGAGCAGTACTTC.

The gene calls are TRBV6-1 and TRBJ2-7; 7 bases line up with TRBD1. Germline values: CDR1 MNHNS, CDR2 SASEGT. Trimming removed 4 bases from V and 3 bases from J; junction bases left unmatched: 9. This CDR3 comprises 15 residues. This chain's CDR3 is CASSADRAVGYEQYF. DNA for the CDR3: TGTGCCAGCAGTGCAGACAGGGCAGTAGGCTACGAGCAGTACTTC.

The V gene is TRBV30, the J gene TRBJ1-1, with a weak D call TRBD1 (6 bases). Germline assignment: CDR1 GTSNPN and CDR2 SVGIG (reference sequence). The CDR3 spans 12 residues. Trimming stripped 0 bases from V and 8 bases from J, with 10 bases between. The CDR3 loop is CAWSVGQIEAFF. As DNA, the CDR3 is TGTGCCTGGAGTGTGGGACAAATCGAAGCTTTCTTT.

This clone showed up just once. The chain has TRBV27 and TRBJ2-7, with TRBD1 identical over 7 bases. This CDR3 is 13 amino acids long. Germline CDR1 and CDR2: MNHEY and SMNVEV (reference sequence). V dropped 5 bases and J dropped 3; count of bases not matched to a gene: 4. The CDR3 coding sequence is TGTGCCAGCAGTGTGGGACAGAGCTACGAGCAGTACTTC. The encoded protein is CASSVGQSYEQYF.

The rearrangement links TRBV2 to TRBJ2-2; TRBD2 agrees at 7 bases. This CDR3 comprises 16 residues. After removal of 6 bases from V and 2 bases from J, the junction contained 9 bases not matched to a gene. Germline CDR1 reads SNHLY; CDR2 reads FYNNEI. The CDR3 protein is CASSLAAGVNTGELFF. CDR3 DNA sequence: TGTGCCAGCAGCCTAGCGGCTGGTGTTAACACCGGGGAGCTGTTTTTT.

The V gene is TRBV6-5, the J gene TRBJ2-7, with TRBD1 matching 10 bases. The V gene's germline CDR1 is MNHEY and CDR2 SVGAGI. V trimming: 6 bases; J trimming: 2 bases; junction bases outside the gene matches: 7. This CDR3 comprises 15 residues. In DNA form, the CDR3 reads TGTGCCAGCAGGCCGGTCGGGACAGGGGCCTACGAGCAGTACTTC. Translated: CASRPVGTGAYEQYF.